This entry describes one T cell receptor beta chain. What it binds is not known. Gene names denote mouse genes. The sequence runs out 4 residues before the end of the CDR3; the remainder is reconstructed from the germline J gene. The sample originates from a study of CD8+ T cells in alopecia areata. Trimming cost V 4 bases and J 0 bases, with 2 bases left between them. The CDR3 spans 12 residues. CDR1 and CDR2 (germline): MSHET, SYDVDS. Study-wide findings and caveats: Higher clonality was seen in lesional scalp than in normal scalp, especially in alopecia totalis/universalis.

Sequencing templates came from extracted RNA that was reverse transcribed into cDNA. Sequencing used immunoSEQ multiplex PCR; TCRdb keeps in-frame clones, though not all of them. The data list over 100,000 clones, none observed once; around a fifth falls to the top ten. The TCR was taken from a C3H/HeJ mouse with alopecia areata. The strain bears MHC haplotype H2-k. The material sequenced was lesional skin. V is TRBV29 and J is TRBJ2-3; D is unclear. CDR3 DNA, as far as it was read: TGTGCTAGCAGTTCTAGTGCAGAA. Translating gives CASSSSAE. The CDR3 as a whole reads CASSSSAETLYF.